Presented here are 19 T cell receptor beta chains from one specimen sequenced in a study of OX40 agonist ivuxolimab in advanced cancers. The library relied on the immunoSEQ multiplex PCR assay. Not all clones reach the TCRdb copy of this immuneACCESS table, which keeps in-frame sequences only. Checked studies attribute under half of the gap to unresolved V genes and leave the rest unexplained. In all, the sample holds around 60,000 clones, and around 82% of those were seen once. About 1.9% of the sample goes to the ten largest clones. This specimen was CD4+ or CD8+ T cells sorted from blood, taken in a trial of the OX40 agonist ivuxolimab. These receptor sequences come from an adult with an advanced solid tumor such as melanoma, head and neck, liver or kidney cancer.

The J gene is TRBJ2-1, the V gene TRBV18; TRBD1 might be the D (5 bases). Trimming removed 2 bases at V and 8 bases at J, with 10 bases between. Germline CDR1 and CDR2: KGHSH and LQKENI. This CDR3 has 13 amino acids. The CDR3 coding sequence is TGTGCCAGCTCACCAAGGGGAATTGATGAGCAGTTCTTC. This encodes CASSPRGIDEQFF.

This chain links TRBV11-2 with TRBJ2-5; 7 bases line up with TRBD2. After removal of 4 bases from V and 2 bases from J, the junction contained 1 base not matched to a gene. CDR1 and CDR2 from the germline V gene are SGHAT and FQNNGV. CDR3 length equals 13 residues. The CDR3 bases are TGTGCCAGCAGCTCGGGACTACAAGAGACCCAGTACTTC. Its protein product is CASSSGLQETQYF.

This clone was observed once. The rearrangement joins TRBV2 to TRBJ1-2, with D possibly matching TRBD1 (6 bases). The V gene lost 3 bases and the J gene lost 2 bases, with 10 bases spanning the gap. The CDR3 runs to 14 residues. The V gene's germline CDR1 is SNHLY and CDR2 FYNNEI. The CDR3 reads CASSDTGPNYGYTF. The CDR3 DNA reads TGTGCCAGCAGTGATACAGGGCCCAACTATGGCTACACCTTC.

The chain joins TRBV16 to TRBJ2-5, with a weak D call TRBD2 (5 bases). The CDR3 consists of 14 residues. V was trimmed by 5 bases and J by 5 bases, leaving 15 bases between them. Germline-derived CDR1 and CDR2 are KGHSY and FQNENV. CDR3 amino acids: CASSYRTSAETQYF. CDR3 sequence (DNA): TGTGCCAGCAGCTATCGGACTTCGGCGGAGACCCAGTACTTC.

This chain connects TRBV29-1 to TRBJ2-3; 12 bases map to TRBD2. V lost 7 bases and J lost 3; bases outside the gene matches: 5. The CDR3 is made up of 14 amino acids. Germline-derived CDR1 and CDR2 are SQVTM and ANQGSEA. This CDR3 is CSGSSGRATDTQYF. CDR3 DNA sequence: TGCAGCGGATCTAGCGGGAGGGCGACAGATACGCAGTATTTT.

The chain couples TRBV7-9 to TRBJ1-5, with D maybe TRBD1 (5 bases). CDR3 length: 13 amino acids. The ends were cut back, 2 bases at V and 6 bases at J, with 8 bases in the middle. Per the germline V gene, CDR1 is SEHNR and CDR2 is FQNEAQ (reference sequence). The CDR3 nucleotides are TGTGCCAGCAGCTTAACGGGGGGTCAGCCCCAGCATTTT. Its protein product is CASSLTGGQPQHF. Full variable domain (outside the CDR3, taken from reference TRBV7-9 and TRBJ1-5): DTGVSQNPRHKITKRGQNVTFRCDPISEHNRLYWYRQTLGQGPEFLTYFQNEAQLEKSRLLSDRFSAERPKGSFSTLEIQRTEQGDSAMYLCASSLTGGQPQHFGDGTRLSIL.

This chain uses TRBV7-9 with TRBJ1-2; perhaps TRBD1 as D (5 bases). Germline lookup yields CDR1 SEHNR and CDR2 FQNEAQ (reference sequence). This CDR3 has 13 amino acids. Trimming took 10 bases from V and 4 from J, leaving 16 bases between them. CDR3 sequence (DNA): TGTGCCACCACTCTAGTCGGGGGCTATGGCTACACCTTC. Translation: CATTLVGGYGYTF.

This clone has a single count. The CDR3 DNA reads as TGTGCCAGCAGCTCCACCGGGACAGACAACTATGGCTACACCTTC. Translation gives CASSSTGTDNYGYTF. The genes are TRBV7-2 and TRBJ1-2; the match to TRBD1 covers 7 bases. With 4 bases clipped from V and 2 bases from J, the junction kept 7 bases outside the gene matches. This CDR3 comprises 15 residues. CDR1 and CDR2 from the germline V gene are SGHTA and FQGNSA. Drawing the rest from reference TRBV7-2 and TRBJ1-2, the complete variable domain is GAGVSQSPSNKVTEKGKDVELRCDPISGHTALYWYRQSLGQGLEFLIYFQGNSAPDKSGLPSDRFSAERTGGSVSTLTIQRTQQEDSAVYLCASSSTGTDNYGYTFGSGTRLTVV.

The chain combines TRBV21-1 with TRBJ1-1. TRBV21-1 is a documented pseudogene. This CDR3 has 12 amino acids. In DNA form, the CDR3 reads TGTGCCAGCAGCAAAGGGACGGTCGAAGCTTTCTTT. Translated: CASSKGTVEAFF.

The gene calls are TRBV5-1 and TRBJ2-7, with D maybe TRBD2 (6 bases). The CDR3 runs to 14 residues. Germline V lookup: CDR1 SGHRS, CDR2 YFSETQ. Trimming shortened V by 3 bases and J by 5 bases, and 15 bases separated the two germline ends. Here the CDR3 reads CASSSRPGGDEQYF. The CDR3 DNA follows: TGCGCCAGCAGCTCCCGGCCTGGAGGGGACGAGCAGTACTTC.

The V gene is TRBV7-2, the J gene TRBJ2-7; D possibly corresponds to TRBD2 (6 bases). Germline V gene lookup returns CDR1 SGHTA and CDR2 FQGNSA. This CDR3 has 15 residues. The V and J ends lost 5 bases and 0 bases respectively, with 14 bases between them. CDR3 protein: CASSPGGQSSYEQYF. For the CDR3, the DNA is TGTGCCAGCAGCCCAGGAGGGCAGAGCTCCTACGAGCAGTACTTC.

The genes are TRBV5-4 and TRBJ1-2; 7 positions agree with TRBD1. This CDR3 has 16 amino acids. Trimming at V came to 2 bases and at J to 3 bases, leaving 10 bases not matched to a gene. CDR1 and CDR2 (germline): SGHNT, YYREEE (reference sequence). CDR3 in DNA: TGTGCCAGCAGCTTAAAAACCGGGACAGAAGACTATGGCTACACCTTC. Translation gives CASSLKTGTEDYGYTF. The complete variable domain, with remaining parts taken from reference TRBV5-4 and TRBJ1-2, reads ETGVTQSPTHLIKTRGQQVTLRCSSQSGHNTVSWYQQALGQGPQFIFQYYREEENGRGNFPPRFSGLQFPNYSSELNVNALELDDSALYLCASSLKTGTEDYGYTFGSGTRLTVV.

In its sample, this clone was seen once. The chain is built from TRBV5-1 and TRBJ2-5, with 14 bases lining up with TRBD2. V shed 3 bases, J shed 0 bases, and the junction held 4 bases outside the gene matches. CDR3 length: 17 amino acids. Per germline, CDR1 SGHRS and CDR2 YFSETQ. CDR3 coding DNA: TGCGCCAGCAGCTCCGGACTAGCGGGGGGCCACCAAGAGACCCAGTACTTC. Encoded protein: CASSSGLAGGHQETQYF. Drawing the rest from reference TRBV5-1 and TRBJ2-5, the complete variable domain is KAGVTQTPRYLIKTRGQQVTLSCSPISGHRSVSWYQQTPGQGLQFLFEYFSETQRNKGNFPGRFSGRQFSNSRSEMNVSTLELGDSALYLCASSSGLAGGHQETQYFGPGTRLLVL.

This clone was detected only a few times. The rearrangement uses TRBV6-4 and TRBJ2-1, with D unclear. The germline V gene has CDR1 MRHNA and CDR2 SNTAGT. V lost 4 bases, J lost 0 bases, and 10 bases lay in between. The CDR3 sequence is 15 residues long. The CDR3 coding sequence is TGTGCCAGCAGTGTAGGCTTCCACTCCTACAATGAGCAGTTCTTC. Its translation is CASSVGFHSYNEQFF.

This clone was counted many times. The chain couples TRBV5-4 to TRBJ1-2, with D perhaps matching TRBD1 (5 bases). Germline values: CDR1 SGHNT, CDR2 YYREEE (reference sequence). CDR3 length equals 13 residues. Trimming shortened V by 0 bases and J by 5 bases, and 8 bases separated the two germline ends. CDR3 sequence reads: CASSLDRTYGYTF. CDR3 sequence (DNA): TGTGCCAGCAGCTTGGACAGGACGTATGGCTACACCTTC.

V usage is TRBV11-2 and J usage is TRBJ2-3; the match to TRBD2 covers 8 bases. The germline gives CDR1 SGHAT, CDR2 FQNNGV. The J segment lost 1 base and the V segment lost 4 bases, leaving 4 bases of the junction unmatched. The length of the CDR3 is 15 residues. The CDR3 reads CASSSRAGGTDTQYF. The CDR3 coding sequence is TGTGCCAGCAGCTCACGAGCGGGGGGCACAGATACGCAGTATTTT.

The chain uses TRBV6-4 and TRBJ2-1, with 8 bases matching TRBD1. The length of the CDR3 is 18 residues. Germline CDR1 reads MRHNA; CDR2 reads SNTAGT. Unmatched junction bases numbered 8, after V lost 0 bases and J lost 1 base. The CDR3 sequence is CASSDSMGRTGSYNEQFF. CDR3 sequence (DNA): TGTGCCAGCAGTGACTCGATGGGTCGGACAGGGTCCTACAATGAGCAGTTCTTC.

The chain couples TRBV29-1 to TRBJ1-2; D unresolved. The CDR3 is made up of 12 amino acids. Germline V gives CDR1 SQVTM, CDR2 ANQGSEA. Trimming pared 2 bases from V and 7 bases from J, leaving 11 bases between. The CDR3 spells CSVELGSGGYTF. CDR3 coding DNA: TGCAGCGTTGAACTGGGGTCCGGTGGCTACACCTTC.

The chain is built from TRBV10-1 and TRBJ1-1; weak D call: TRBD1 (5 bases). This CDR3 contains 14 residues. V was clipped by 2 bases and J by 4 bases, with 11 bases between them. Germline lookup yields CDR1 WNHNN and CDR2 SYGVQD (reference sequence). The CDR3 region is CASSETLGGTEAFF. The CDR3 coding sequence is TGCGCCAGCAGTGAGACGCTTGGGGGCACTGAAGCTTTCTTT.